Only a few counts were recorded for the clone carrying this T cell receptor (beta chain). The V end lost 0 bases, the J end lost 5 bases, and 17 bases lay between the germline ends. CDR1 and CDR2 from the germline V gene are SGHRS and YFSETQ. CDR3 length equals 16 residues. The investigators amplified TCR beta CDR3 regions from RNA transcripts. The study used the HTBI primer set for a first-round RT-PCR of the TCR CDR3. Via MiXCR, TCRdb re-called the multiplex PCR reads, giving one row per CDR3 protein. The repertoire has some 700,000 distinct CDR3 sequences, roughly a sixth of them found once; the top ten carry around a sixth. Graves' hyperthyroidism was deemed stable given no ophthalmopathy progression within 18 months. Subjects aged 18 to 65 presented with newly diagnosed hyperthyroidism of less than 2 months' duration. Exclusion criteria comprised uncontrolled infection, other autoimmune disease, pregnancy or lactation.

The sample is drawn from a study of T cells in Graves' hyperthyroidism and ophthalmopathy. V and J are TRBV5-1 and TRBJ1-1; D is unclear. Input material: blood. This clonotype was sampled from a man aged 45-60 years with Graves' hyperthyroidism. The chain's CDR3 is CASSLGGVRDRTEAFF. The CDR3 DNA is TGCGCCAGCAGCTTGGGAGGTGTACGGGATCGGACTGAAGCTTTCTTT.